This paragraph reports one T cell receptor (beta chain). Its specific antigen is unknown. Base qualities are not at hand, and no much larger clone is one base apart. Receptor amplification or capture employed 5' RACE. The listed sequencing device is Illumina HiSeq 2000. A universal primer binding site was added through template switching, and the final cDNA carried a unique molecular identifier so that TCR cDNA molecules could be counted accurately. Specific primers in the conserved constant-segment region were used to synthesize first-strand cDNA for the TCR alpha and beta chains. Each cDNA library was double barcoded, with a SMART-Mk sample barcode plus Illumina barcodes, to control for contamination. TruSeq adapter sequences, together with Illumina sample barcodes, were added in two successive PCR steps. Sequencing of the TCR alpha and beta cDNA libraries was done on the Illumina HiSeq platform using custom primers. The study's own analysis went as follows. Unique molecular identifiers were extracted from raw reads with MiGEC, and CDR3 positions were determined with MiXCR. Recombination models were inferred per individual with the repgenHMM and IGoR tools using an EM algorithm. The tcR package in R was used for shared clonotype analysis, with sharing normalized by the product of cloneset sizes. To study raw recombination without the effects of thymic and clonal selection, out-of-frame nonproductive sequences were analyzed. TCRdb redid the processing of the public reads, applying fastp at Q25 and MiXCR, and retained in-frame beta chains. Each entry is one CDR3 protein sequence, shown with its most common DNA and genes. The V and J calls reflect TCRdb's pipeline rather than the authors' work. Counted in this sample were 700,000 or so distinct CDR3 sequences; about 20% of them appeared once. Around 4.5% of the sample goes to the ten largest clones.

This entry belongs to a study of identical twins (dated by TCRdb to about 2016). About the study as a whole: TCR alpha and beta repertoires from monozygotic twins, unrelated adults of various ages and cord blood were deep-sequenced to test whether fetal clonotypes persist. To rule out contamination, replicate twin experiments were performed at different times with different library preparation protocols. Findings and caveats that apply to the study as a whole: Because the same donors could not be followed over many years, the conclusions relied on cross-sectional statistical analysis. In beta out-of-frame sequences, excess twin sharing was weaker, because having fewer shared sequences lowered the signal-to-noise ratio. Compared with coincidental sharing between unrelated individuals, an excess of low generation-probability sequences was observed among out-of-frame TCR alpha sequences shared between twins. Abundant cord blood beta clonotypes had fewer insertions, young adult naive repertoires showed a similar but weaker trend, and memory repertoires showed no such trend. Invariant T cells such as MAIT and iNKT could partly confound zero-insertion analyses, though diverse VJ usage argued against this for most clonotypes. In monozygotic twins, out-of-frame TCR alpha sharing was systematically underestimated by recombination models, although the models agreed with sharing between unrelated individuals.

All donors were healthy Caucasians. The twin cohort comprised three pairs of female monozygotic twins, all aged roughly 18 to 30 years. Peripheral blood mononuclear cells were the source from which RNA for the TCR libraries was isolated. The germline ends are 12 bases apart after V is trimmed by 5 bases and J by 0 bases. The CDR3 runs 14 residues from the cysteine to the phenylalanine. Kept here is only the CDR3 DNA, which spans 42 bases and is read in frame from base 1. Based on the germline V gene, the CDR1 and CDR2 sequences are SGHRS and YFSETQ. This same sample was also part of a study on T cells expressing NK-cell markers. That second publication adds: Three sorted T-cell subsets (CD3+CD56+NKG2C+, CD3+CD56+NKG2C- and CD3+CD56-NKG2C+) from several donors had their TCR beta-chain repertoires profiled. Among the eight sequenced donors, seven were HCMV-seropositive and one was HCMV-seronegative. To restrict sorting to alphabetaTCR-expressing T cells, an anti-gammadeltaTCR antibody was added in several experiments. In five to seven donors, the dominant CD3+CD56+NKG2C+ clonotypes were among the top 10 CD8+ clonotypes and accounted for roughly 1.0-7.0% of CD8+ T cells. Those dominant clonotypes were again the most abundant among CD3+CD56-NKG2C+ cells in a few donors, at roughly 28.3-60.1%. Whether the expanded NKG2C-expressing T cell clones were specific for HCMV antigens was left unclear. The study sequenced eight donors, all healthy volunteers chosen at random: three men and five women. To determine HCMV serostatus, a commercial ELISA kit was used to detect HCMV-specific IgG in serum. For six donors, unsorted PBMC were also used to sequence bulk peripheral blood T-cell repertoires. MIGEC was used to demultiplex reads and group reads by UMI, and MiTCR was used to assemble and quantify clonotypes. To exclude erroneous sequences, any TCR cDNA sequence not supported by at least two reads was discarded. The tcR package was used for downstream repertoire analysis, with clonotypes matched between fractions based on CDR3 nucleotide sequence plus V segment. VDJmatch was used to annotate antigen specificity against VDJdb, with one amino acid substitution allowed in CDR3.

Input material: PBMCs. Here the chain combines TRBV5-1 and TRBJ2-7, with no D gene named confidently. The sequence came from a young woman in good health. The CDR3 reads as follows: CASSTGQVSYEQYF. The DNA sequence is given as TGCGCCAGCAGTACGGGCCAAGTCTCCTACGAGCAGTACTTC.